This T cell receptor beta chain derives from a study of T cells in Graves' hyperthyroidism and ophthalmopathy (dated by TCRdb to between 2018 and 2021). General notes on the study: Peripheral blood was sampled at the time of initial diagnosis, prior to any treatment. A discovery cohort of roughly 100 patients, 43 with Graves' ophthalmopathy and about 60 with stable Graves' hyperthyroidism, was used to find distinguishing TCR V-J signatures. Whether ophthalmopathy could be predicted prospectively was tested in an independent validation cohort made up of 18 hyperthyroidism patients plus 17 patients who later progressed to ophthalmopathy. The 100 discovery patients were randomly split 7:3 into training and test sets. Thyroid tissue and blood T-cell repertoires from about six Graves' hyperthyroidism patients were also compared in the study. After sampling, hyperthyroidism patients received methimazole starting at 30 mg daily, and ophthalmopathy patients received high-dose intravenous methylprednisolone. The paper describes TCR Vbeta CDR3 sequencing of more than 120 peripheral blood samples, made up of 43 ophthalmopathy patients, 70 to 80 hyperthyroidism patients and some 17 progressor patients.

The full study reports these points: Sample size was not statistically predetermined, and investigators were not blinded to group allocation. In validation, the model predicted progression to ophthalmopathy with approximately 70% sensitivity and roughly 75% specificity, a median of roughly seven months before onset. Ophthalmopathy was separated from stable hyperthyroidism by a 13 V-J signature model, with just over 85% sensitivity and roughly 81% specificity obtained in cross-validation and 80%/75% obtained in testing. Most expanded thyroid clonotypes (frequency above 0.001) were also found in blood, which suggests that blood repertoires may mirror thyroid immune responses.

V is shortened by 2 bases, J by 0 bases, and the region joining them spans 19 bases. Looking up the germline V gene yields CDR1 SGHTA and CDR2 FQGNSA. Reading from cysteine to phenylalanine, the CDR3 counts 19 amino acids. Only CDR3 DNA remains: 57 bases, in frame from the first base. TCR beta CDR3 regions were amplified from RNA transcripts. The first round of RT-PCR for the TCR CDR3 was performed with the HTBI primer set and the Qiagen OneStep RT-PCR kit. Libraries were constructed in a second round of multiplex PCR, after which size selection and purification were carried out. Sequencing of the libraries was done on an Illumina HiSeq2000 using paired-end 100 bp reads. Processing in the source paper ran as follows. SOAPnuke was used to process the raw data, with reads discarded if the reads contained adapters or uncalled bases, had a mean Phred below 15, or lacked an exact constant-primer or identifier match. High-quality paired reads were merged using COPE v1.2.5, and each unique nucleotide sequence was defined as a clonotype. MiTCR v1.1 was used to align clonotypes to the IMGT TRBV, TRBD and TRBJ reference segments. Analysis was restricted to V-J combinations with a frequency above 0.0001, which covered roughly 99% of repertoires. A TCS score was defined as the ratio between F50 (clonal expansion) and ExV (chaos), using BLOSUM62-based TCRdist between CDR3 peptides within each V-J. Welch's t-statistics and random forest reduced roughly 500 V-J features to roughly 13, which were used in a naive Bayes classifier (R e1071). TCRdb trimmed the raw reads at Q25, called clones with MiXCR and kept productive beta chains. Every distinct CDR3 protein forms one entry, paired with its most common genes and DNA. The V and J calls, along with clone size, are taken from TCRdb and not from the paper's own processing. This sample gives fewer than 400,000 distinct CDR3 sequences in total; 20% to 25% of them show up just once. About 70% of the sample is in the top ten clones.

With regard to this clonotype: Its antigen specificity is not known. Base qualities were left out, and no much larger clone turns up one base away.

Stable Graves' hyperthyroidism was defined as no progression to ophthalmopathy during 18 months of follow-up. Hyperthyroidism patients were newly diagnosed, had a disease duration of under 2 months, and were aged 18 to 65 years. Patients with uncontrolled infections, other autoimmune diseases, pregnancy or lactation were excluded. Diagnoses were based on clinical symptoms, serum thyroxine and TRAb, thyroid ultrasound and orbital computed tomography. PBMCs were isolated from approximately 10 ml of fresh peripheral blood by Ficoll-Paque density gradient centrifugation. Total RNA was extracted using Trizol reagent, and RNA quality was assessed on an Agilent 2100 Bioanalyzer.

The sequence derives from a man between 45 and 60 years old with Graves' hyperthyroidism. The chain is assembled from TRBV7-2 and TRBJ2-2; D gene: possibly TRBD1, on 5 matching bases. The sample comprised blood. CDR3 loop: CASSLRRAGNFANTGELFF. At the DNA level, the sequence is TGTGCCAGCAGCTTACGTAGGGCAGGGAATTTCGCGAACACCGGGGAGCTGTTTTTT. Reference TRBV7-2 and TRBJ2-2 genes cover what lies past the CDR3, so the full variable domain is GAGVSQSPSNKVTEKGKDVELRCDPISGHTALYWYRQSLGQGLEFLIYFQGNSAPDKSGLPSDRFSAERTGGSVSTLTIQRTQQEDSAVYLCASSLRRAGNFANTGELFFGEGSRLTVL.